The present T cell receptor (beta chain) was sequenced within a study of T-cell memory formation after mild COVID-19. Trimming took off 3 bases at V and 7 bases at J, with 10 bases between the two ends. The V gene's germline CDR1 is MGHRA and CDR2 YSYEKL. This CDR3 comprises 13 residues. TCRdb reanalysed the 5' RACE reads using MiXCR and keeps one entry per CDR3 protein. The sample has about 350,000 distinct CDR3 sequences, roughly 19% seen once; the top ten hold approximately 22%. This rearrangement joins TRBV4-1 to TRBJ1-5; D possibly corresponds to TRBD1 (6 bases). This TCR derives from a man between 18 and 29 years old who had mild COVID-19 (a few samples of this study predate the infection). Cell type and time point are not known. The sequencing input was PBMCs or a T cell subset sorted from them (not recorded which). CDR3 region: CASSHYREQPQHF. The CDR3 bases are TGCGCCAGCAGCCATTACAGGGAGCAGCCCCAGCATTTT.